The entry that follows covers one T cell receptor (beta chain) sequence. The germline V gene encodes CDR1 KGHSH and CDR2 LQKENI. The length of the CDR3 is 14 residues. Unmatched junction bases numbered 4, after V lost 2 bases and J lost 3 bases. Method: immunoSEQ multiplex PCR; TCRdb's copy keeps in-frame clones and lacks some. Of 150,000 to 200,000 clones in the sample, roughly 88% were seen once. This entry is derived from a study of blood T cell repertoires in COVID-19. Across the study: In each case, the material was cDNA or gDNA derived from T cells, B-cell-depleted T cells, or PBMCs.

The sample consisted of peripheral blood. J is TRBJ2-7 and V is TRBV18; the match to TRBD2 covers 7 bases. The receptor comes from a man in his 60s with acute or convalescent COVID-19. Here the CDR3 DNA reads TGTGCCAGCTCACCAATAGGACTAGACTACGAGCAGTACTTC. It yields the protein CASSPIGLDYEQYF.